The present TCR beta chain was sequenced within a study of blood T cell repertoires in COVID-19. In the authors' methods: Researchers report that nucleated cell counts were estimated from reference gene primer amplification. Generated by immunoSEQ multiplex PCR, the TCRdb table keeps only in-frame clones and is missing some. V and J calls and clone size are given by that table; D and trimming were obtained from the DNA. The data hold nearly 95,000 clones, with around four fifths observed a single time. The clonotype was recovered from a human donor in a cohort sampled during active COVID-19. Specimen: peripheral blood.

Here the CDR3 DNA reads TGTGCCAGCTCTTCCCAAGCAGGGTCGGTCCCCAATGAGCAGTTCTTC. Translating it yields CASSSQAGSVPNEQFF. The V gene is TRBV18, the J gene TRBJ2-1, with D perhaps matching TRBD1 (5 bases). Germline lookup yields CDR1 KGHSH and CDR2 LQKENI. The CDR3 runs to 16 residues. V lost 6 bases and J lost 6, with 21 bases in between.